This TCR beta chain emerged from a study of T cells in Graves' hyperthyroidism and ophthalmopathy. This clonotype has at least ten counts. Its matching antigen is unknown. Study conclusions and caveats: The authors' 13 V-J model separated ophthalmopathy from stable hyperthyroidism. Most thyroid-expanded clonotypes above 0.001 were also found in blood.

TCR beta CDR3 regions were amplified from RNA. TCR CDR3 regions were first amplified by RT-PCR with HTBI primers. TCRdb used MiXCR to reprocess the multiplex PCR reads, holding one entry per CDR3 protein. The table lists about 200,000 distinct CDR3 sequences, about a sixth of them singletons. A lack of ophthalmopathy progression within 18 months defined stable Graves' hyperthyroidism. V lost 2 bases, J lost 0 bases, and 17 bases lay in between. This CDR3 contains 18 residues. Per germline, CDR1 MNHEY and CDR2 SVGEGT. The sequenced sample was blood. This receptor was taken from a man in his forties with Graves' hyperthyroidism. The V and J genes are TRBV6-2 or TRBV6-3 and TRBJ1-3; TRBD1 might be the D (5 bases). For the CDR3, the DNA is TGTGCCAGCAGTTACGACAGAGGTATCGACTTCTCTGGAAACACCATATATTTT. Amino acid sequence: CASSYDRGIDFSGNTIYF.